A single sample is the source of the 7 T cell receptor beta chains below, sequenced in a study of T-cell memory formation after mild COVID-19. TCRdb reprocessed the 5' RACE reads with MiXCR, giving one entry per CDR3 protein. The sample records more than 350,000 distinct CDR3 sequences, about 21% being singletons. Sequencing used PBMCs or a T cell subset sorted from them (not recorded which). The receptors derive from an adult woman who had mild COVID-19 (a few samples of this study predate the infection). Cell type and time point are not known.

There are a few counts of this clonotype. The J gene is TRBJ2-1, the V gene TRBV7-3; TRBD2 matches at 11 bases. V gave up 5 bases and J gave up 3 bases; unmatched junction bases: 3. CDR3 length equals 15 residues. Germline CDR1 SGHTA, CDR2 FQGTGA. The DNA of the CDR3 is TGTGCCAGCAGCCCTAGCGGGGGGATCTACAATGAGCAGTTCTTC. This encodes CASSPSGGIYNEQFF.

The sample holds a few counts of this clonotype. The chain combines TRBV6-1 with TRBJ1-1; TRBD1 matches at 11 bases. The CDR3 runs to 15 residues. After removal of 7 bases from V and 6 bases from J, the junction contained 10 bases not matched to a gene. Germline assignment: CDR1 MNHNS and CDR2 SASEGT. This CDR3 is CASTWTGGVGAEAFF. The CDR3 bases are TGTGCCAGCACCTGGACAGGGGGCGTCGGGGCTGAAGCTTTCTTT.

This clonotype occurred a few times. V gene TRBV4-2 combines with J gene TRBJ2-4; D possibly matches TRBD1 or TRBD2 (5 bases each). The CDR3 spans 18 residues. Trimming removed 0 bases from V and 0 bases from J, with 15 bases in between. Per germline, CDR1 LGHNA and CDR2 YNFKEQ. DNA for the CDR3: TGTGCCAGCAGCCAAGACGGGACGCCAGGTCTAGCCAAAAACATTCAGTACTTC. Protein product: CASSQDGTPGLAKNIQYF.

This clonotype has only a few counts. The rearrangement joins TRBV23-1 to TRBJ2-7, with 9 positions matching TRBD1. TRBV23-1 is flagged as an ORF with uncertain function. This CDR3 spans 18 amino acids. The ends lost 0 bases at V and 4 bases at J; junction bases unmatched: 13. CDR3 region: CASSQSDPPGQGSYEQYF. CDR3 in DNA: TGCGCCAGCAGTCAATCGGACCCCCCGGGACAGGGTTCTTACGAGCAGTACTTC.

This clonotype appeared a few times. The gene calls are TRBV12-3 or TRBV12-4 and TRBJ1-2, with D perhaps matching TRBD1 (5 bases). The CDR3 is made up of 13 amino acids. V lost 1 base and J 8 bases, leaving 11 bases between the germline ends. The CDR3 nucleotides read TGTGCCAGCAGTTTAGTCGGCAGGGTCGGCTACACCTTC. Translated, it gives CASSLVGRVGYTF.

The rearrangement links TRBV6-5 to TRBJ1-3, with D perhaps matching TRBD1 (6 bases). Trimming left V 5 bases short and J 4 bases short, with 15 bases between. From germline, CDR1 is MNHEY and CDR2 SVGAGI. This CDR3 region has 15 residues. The CDR3 DNA follows: TGTGCCAGCAGTCCATACAGGGACGCCGGAAACACCATATATTTT. This codes for CASSPYRDAGNTIYF.

This clonotype was seen more than once but under ten times. The V and J genes are TRBV24-1 and TRBJ2-3; possibly TRBD1 for D (6 bases). The CDR3 sequence is 15 residues long. Germline assignment: CDR1 KGHDR and CDR2 SFDVKD. V dropped 6 bases and J dropped 5 bases, with 17 bases sitting between them. The CDR3 DNA reads TGTGCCACCAGTCACCGGGACAACGTTCTAGATACGCAGTATTTT. It translates to CATSHRDNVLDTQYF.